This is a list of T cell receptor beta chains from one sample in a study of T cell responses to AZD1222 COVID-19 vaccine. Method: immunoSEQ multiplex PCR; TCRdb's copy keeps in-frame clones and lacks some. This table holds 150,000 to 200,000 clones, over 90% found once. Material: peripheral blood, obtained 28 days after the second AZD1222 dose. These receptors came from an adult who received the AZD1222 COVID-19 vaccine. Each CDR3 is given with its conserved first and last residue. Each record gives: clone size, V gene, J gene, CDR3 protein. Clone size is not always given. Where it is, it says once, few, many or a class for expanded clones.

once,TRBV6-2/TRBV6-3,TRBJ2-7,CASSYALSGGRYEQYF
-,TRBV20-1,TRBJ2-1,CSASGGPPYYEQFF
-,TRBV18,TRBJ1-2,CASSPSQGRDGYTF
-,TRBV5-7,TRBJ2-5,CASSCTRKREPLWVETQYF
-,TRBV15,TRBJ1-2,CATSRNANYGYTF
-,TRBV6-2/TRBV6-3,TRBJ2-3,CASSYGSGVGTDTQYF
-,TRBV9,TRBJ2-1,CASSVTQGGGYNEQFF
-,TRBV6-5,TRBJ2-7,CASSRAGTPLVKQYF
-,TRBV3-1/TRBV3-2,TRBJ1-1,CASSLAGRRGGASEAFF
-,TRBV5-4,TRBJ2-1,CASSEGGETSEQFF
-,TRBV5-4,TRBJ2-7,CASSGGLAQSEQYF
-,TRBV6-2/TRBV6-3,TRBJ1-2,CASSLPPRTDPGYGYTF
-,TRBV28,TRBJ1-1,CASSFPQTGGNTEAFF
-,TRBV6-5,TRBJ1-5,CASRGDRSNQPQHF
-,TRBV4-2,TRBJ2-7,CASSQGDDLLHEQYF
-,TRBV19,TRBJ2-6,CASSMEGRVANVLTF
-,TRBV5-4,TRBJ2-5,CASSLVLAGGQETQYF
-,TRBV19,TRBJ1-1,CASSIEFRGPNTEAFF
few,TRBV19,TRBJ2-1,CASSIRGEWDEQFF
-,TRBV27,TRBJ2-7,CASSSMGARRVYEQYF
-,TRBV2,TRBJ1-6,CASSDQHTLNSPLHF
-,TRBV2,TRBJ1-3,CASSDPVRPSSGNTIYF
-,TRBV5-1,TRBJ2-7,CASSSGTSASSYEQYF
-,TRBV6-2/TRBV6-3,TRBJ1-1,CASSYEGWYTEAFF
-,TRBV9,TRBJ2-2,CASSVAPGAGELFF
-,TRBV27,TRBJ2-7,CASSPPGSVRLIPYEQYF
-,TRBV19,TRBJ1-1,CASRSEGTNTEAFF
-,TRBV7-2,TRBJ2-7,CASSPRTGGVSHEQYF
-,TRBV7-6,TRBJ2-7,CASSLEGSVYEQYF
-,TRBV4-1,TRBJ2-7,CASSPGLYEQYF
-,TRBV7-2,TRBJ2-3,CASSLYTGTDTQYF
-,TRBV7-2,TRBJ2-4,CASSLWQGNIQYF
-,TRBV6-5,TRBJ2-1,CASSYESVFHEQFF
once,TRBV19,TRBJ1-5,CASSISSNQPQHF
-,TRBV10-3,TRBJ2-1,CAISAGGAYNEQFF
-,TRBV10-3,TRBJ2-1,CAINPGTGYNEQFF
-,TRBV29-1,TRBJ2-7,CSVEEGTHYEQYF
-,TRBV29-1,TRBJ2-1,CSVGDSVEQFF
-,TRBV10-1,TRBJ2-2,CASRPGTGNTGELFF
-,TRBV30,TRBJ2-7,CAWSAGGKNEQYF
-,TRBV7-9,TRBJ1-1,CASSSDREETEAFF
-,TRBV7-8,TRBJ2-7,CASSLFGTGSFEQYF
-,TRBV9,TRBJ1-6,CASSETGRYNSPLHF
-,TRBV27,TRBJ2-3,CASSTLDPGQDISTDTQYF
-,TRBV11-1,TRBJ2-3,CASSLAGGRDTQYF
once,TRBV24-1,TRBJ2-2,CATSDHPGQGKAGELFF
-,TRBV2,TRBJ1-6,CASSEALRSPLHF
-,TRBV10-3,TRBJ1-2,CASSGLYGYTF
-,TRBV5-1,TRBJ2-7,CASSLAGQSHEQYF
once,TRBV4-1,TRBJ1-5,CASSQQGEQPQHF
-,TRBV7-9,TRBJ2-5,CASSLGLANQETQYF
-,TRBV5-4,TRBJ1-2,CASSYQTEGGYTF
-,TRBV3-1/TRBV3-2,TRBJ2-3,CASSLPSGSTDTQYFGPIFF
-,TRBV28,TRBJ2-3,CASSFGLYTDTQYF
once,TRBV5-5,TRBJ2-2,CASSLSAGAYNTGELFF
-,TRBV7-3,TRBJ1-4,CASSPTGTGGEKLFF